One sample yielded the 15 T cell receptor beta chains listed below, sequenced in a study of CD8+ T cells in alopecia areata. TCR sequencing used cDNA made by reverse transcription of extracted RNA. Sequencing was performed with immunoSEQ multiplex PCR; in TCRdb, only in-frame clones are kept and a portion is missing. The sample shows some 130,000 clones, roughly 53% of them seen only once. The sample here was CD4+ T cells sorted from blood, taken at week 0. These receptors were collected from a human donor with alopecia areata.

The chain uses TRBV25-1 and TRBJ2-5, with 10 bases identical to TRBD1. The DNA end favors TRBJ2-7, so the J call may be wrong. In germline, CDR1 is MGHDK, CDR2 SYGVNS. The CDR3 is made up of 14 amino acids. In DNA, the CDR3 is TGTGCCAGCAGCCCCGGGACAGGGGACTACGAGCAGTACTTC. It is translated as CASSPGTGDYEQYF.

DNA of the CDR3: TGCGCCAGCAGTTCGACGGGAGGAGAGACCCAGTACTTC. Translating gives CASSSTGGETQYF. The gene calls are TRBV10-1 and TRBJ2-5; the match to TRBD2 covers 7 bases. Germline values: CDR1 WNHNN, CDR2 SYGVQD (reference sequence). CDR3 length: 13 amino acids. With 5 bases clipped from V and 4 bases from J, the junction kept 4 bases outside the gene matches.

This chain uses TRBV4-1 with TRBJ2-2, with 13 positions matching TRBD2. CDR1 and CDR2 from the germline V gene are MGHRA and YSYEKL. The V segment lost 6 bases and the J segment 10 bases; nucleotides outside the gene matches: 8. CDR3 size: 15 residues. The CDR3 bases are TGCGCCAGCAGTCTAACCGGACTAGCGGGGGAGGAGCTGTTTTTT. Translating it yields CASSLTGLAGEELFF.

V and J are TRBV28 and TRBJ2-7; 8 nucleotides match TRBD2. J gave up 4 bases and V 3 bases, and 2 bases lay outside the gene matches. Germline assignment: CDR1 MDHEN and CDR2 SYDVKM. The CDR3 runs 13 residues. The CDR3 DNA is TGTGCCAGCAGTTTGCCGGGGGGGTACGAGCAGTACTTC. It codes for CASSLPGGYEQYF.

This clone was counted a single time. The chain couples TRBV30 to TRBJ1-5, with D possibly TRBD1 on 5 matching bases. The CDR3 is 13 residues long. Germline V gives CDR1 GTSNPN, CDR2 SVGIG (reference sequence). V lost 1 base and J lost 4, with 8 bases in between. The CDR3 DNA sequence: TGTGCCTGGAGTGGACAGTTTAATCAGCCCCAGCATTTT. It encodes CAWSGQFNQPQHF. The full variable domain, rest sourced from reference TRBV30 and TRBJ1-5, is SQTIHQWPATLVQPVGSPLSLECTVEGTSNPNLYWYRQAAGRGLQLLFYSVGIGQISSEVPQNLSASRPQDRQFILSSKKLLLSDSGFYLCAWSGQFNQPQHFGDGTRLSIL.

This clone was counted a single time. V and J are TRBV10-3 and TRBJ2-7, with 9 positions matching TRBD1. CDR3 length equals 13 residues. V lost 10 bases, J lost 3 bases, and 7 bases stayed unmatched. Germline-derived CDR1 and CDR2 are ENHRY and SYGVKD. In nucleotides, the CDR3 is TGTGCCACCCTCGGGACAGGGCTCTACGAGCAGTACTTC. Encoded protein: CATLGTGLYEQYF.

The gene calls are TRBV5-6 and TRBJ2-7, with 11 bases that match TRBD1. Germline CDR1 SGHDT, CDR2 YYEEEE. V was pared by 4 bases and J by 4 bases, with 4 bases of the junction left unmatched. The CDR3 spans 14 residues. The DNA for the CDR3 is TGTGCCAGCAGCATCGGACAGGGGGCTTACGAGCAGTACTTC. Its protein product is CASSIGQGAYEQYF.

The sample holds a few counts of this clone. This rearrangement joins TRBV2 to TRBJ2-3; D gene ambiguous. The germline V gene has CDR1 SNHLY and CDR2 FYNNEI. The CDR3 has 15 amino acids. The V and J ends lost 4 bases and 3 bases respectively, with 14 bases between them. This chain's CDR3 is CASSGEAGRTDTQYF. In DNA form, the CDR3 reads TGTGCCAGCAGTGGGGAAGCCGGGCGGACAGATACGCAGTATTTT.

The V gene is TRBV11-2, the J gene TRBJ1-1; 7 bases align to TRBD1. The CDR3 runs to 14 residues. The V segment lost 5 bases and the J segment 4 bases; nucleotides outside the gene matches: 7. The germline gives CDR1 SGHAT, CDR2 FQNNGV. The CDR3, as DNA: TGTGCCAGCAGCCCGTCCTACAGGGGCACTGAAGCTTTCTTT. It encodes CASSPSYRGTEAFF.

In its sample, this clone was seen a few times. The V call is TRBV19, the J call TRBJ1-1, with D possibly matching TRBD1 (5 bases). Germline-derived CDR1 and CDR2 are LNHDA and SQIVND (reference sequence). The germline V and J ends were trimmed by 8 bases and 2 bases, with 18 bases remaining between them. The length of the CDR3 is 15 residues. CDR3 nucleotide sequence: TGTGCCAGTGCAGAATACAGGCTCCCCAACACTGAAGCTTTCTTT. Translated, it gives CASAEYRLPNTEAFF.

The V call is TRBV4-2, the J call TRBJ2-5; tentative D call: TRBD1 (5 bases). The CDR3 sequence is 17 residues long. V gave up 0 bases and J gave up 0 bases, with 14 bases separating them. Germline CDR1 LGHNA, CDR2 YNFKEQ. The DNA of the CDR3 is TGTGCCAGCAGCCAAGAGGGGCCCCCTATGTACCAAGAGACCCAGTACTTC. This codes for CASSQEGPPMYQETQYF.

V is TRBV6-5 and J is TRBJ2-7; D is unresolved. V was clipped by 6 bases and J by 3 bases, with 18 bases between them. Germline V gives CDR1 MNHEY, CDR2 SVGAGI. The CDR3 is 15 residues long. CDR3 bases: TGTGCCAGCAGAAGAGGTCTGGGGTCCATCTACGAGCAGTACTTC. This translates into CASRRGLGSIYEQYF.

The chain couples TRBV5-6 to TRBJ2-5; the match to TRBD1 covers 7 bases. Losses at the gene ends were 3 bases for V and 5 bases for J; bases not matched to a gene: 16. This CDR3 region has 17 residues. Germline lookup yields CDR1 SGHDT and CDR2 YYEEEE. The CDR3 spells CASSSIDRVASRETQYF. DNA of the CDR3: TGTGCCAGCAGCTCCATAGACAGGGTAGCGTCAAGGGAGACCCAGTACTTC. The full variable domain, rest sourced from reference TRBV5-6 and TRBJ2-5, is DAGVTQSPTHLIKTRGQQVTLRCSPKSGHDTVSWYQQALGQGPQFIFQYYEEEERQRGNFPDRFSGHQFPNYSSELNVNALLLGDSALYLCASSSIDRVASRETQYFGPGTRLLVL.

The rearrangement joins TRBV30 to TRBJ2-7; 12 bases fit TRBD1. The germline CDR1 and CDR2 sequences are GTSNPN and SVGIG (reference sequence). V shed 4 bases and J 5 bases; nucleotides not matched to a gene: 12. The CDR3 loop spans 16 amino acids. CDR3 in amino acids: CAWIHGPGQGAHEQYF. CDR3 sequence (DNA): TGTGCCTGGATTCACGGCCCGGGACAGGGGGCCCACGAGCAGTACTTC.

This chain connects TRBV5-4 to TRBJ2-7, with D perhaps being TRBD1 or TRBD2 (6 bases each). The CDR3 loop spans 15 amino acids. Trimming shortened V by 0 bases and J by 3 bases, and 13 bases separated the two germline ends. Germline V gene lookup returns CDR1 SGHNT and CDR2 YYREEE (reference sequence). The CDR3 spells CASSLATGAYYEQYF. The CDR3 region has the DNA TGTGCCAGCAGCTTGGCTACGGGGGCTTACTACGAGCAGTACTTC.